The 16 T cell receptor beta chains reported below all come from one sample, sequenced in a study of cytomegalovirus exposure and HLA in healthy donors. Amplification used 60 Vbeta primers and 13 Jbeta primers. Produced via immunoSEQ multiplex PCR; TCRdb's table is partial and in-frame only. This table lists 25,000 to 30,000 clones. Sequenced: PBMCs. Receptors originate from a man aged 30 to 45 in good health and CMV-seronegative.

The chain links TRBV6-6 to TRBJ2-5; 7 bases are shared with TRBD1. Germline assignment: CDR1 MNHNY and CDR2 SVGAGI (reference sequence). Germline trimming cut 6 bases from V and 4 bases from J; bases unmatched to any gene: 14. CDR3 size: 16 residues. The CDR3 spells CASSSSRGSSGETQYF. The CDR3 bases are TGTGCCAGCAGCTCGTCCAGGGGGAGTTCGGGAGAGACCCAGTACTTC.

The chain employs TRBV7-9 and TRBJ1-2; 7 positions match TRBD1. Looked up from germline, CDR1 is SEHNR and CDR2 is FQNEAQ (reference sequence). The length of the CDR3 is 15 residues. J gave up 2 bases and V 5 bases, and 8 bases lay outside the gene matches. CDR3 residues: CASSIGQASNYGYTF. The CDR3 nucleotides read TGTGCCAGCAGCATAGGACAGGCATCCAACTATGGCTACACCTTC.

The CDR3 spells CSAGQADNEQFF. CDR3 sequence (DNA): TGCAGCGCGGGACAGGCCGACAATGAGCAGTTCTTC. The rearrangement joins TRBV29-1 to TRBJ2-1; 8 nucleotides align to TRBD1. Per the germline V gene, CDR1 is SQVTM and CDR2 is ANQGSEA. The CDR3 consists of 12 residues. The ends lost 7 bases at V and 5 bases at J; junction bases unmatched: 4.

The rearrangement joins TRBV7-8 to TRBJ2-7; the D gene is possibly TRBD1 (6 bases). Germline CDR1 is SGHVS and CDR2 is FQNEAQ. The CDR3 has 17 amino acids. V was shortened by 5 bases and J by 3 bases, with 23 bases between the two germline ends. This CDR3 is CASSRISSNREIYEQYF. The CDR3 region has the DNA TGTGCCAGCAGCAGGATTTCGAGCAACAGGGAAATCTACGAGCAGTACTTC. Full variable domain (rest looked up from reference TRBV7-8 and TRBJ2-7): GAGVSQSPRYKVAKRGQDVALRCDPISGHVSLFWYQQALGQGPEFLTYFQNEAQLDKSGLPSDRFFAERPEGSVSTLKIQRTQQEDSAVYLCASSRISSNREIYEQYFGPGTRLTVT.

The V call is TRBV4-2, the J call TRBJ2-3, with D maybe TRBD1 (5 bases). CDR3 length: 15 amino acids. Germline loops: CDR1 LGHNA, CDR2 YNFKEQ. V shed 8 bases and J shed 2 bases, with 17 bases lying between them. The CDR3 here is CASQPGQGVTDTQYF. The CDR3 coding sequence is TGTGCCAGCCAACCCGGACAAGGAGTCACAGATACGCAGTATTTT.

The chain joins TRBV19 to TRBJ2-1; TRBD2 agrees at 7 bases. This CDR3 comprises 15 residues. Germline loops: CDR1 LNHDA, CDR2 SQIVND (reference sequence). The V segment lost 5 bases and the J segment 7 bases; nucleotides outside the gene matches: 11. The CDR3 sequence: CASSYGSLAVNEQFF. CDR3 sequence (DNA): TGTGCCAGTAGTTACGGGAGCCTAGCGGTTAATGAGCAGTTCTTC. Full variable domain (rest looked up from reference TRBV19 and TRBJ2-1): DGGITQSPKYLFRKEGQNVTLSCEQNLNHDAMYWYRQDPGQGLRLIYYSQIVNDFQKGDIAEGYSVSREKKESFPLTVTSAQKNPTAFYLCASSYGSLAVNEQFFGPGTRLTVL.

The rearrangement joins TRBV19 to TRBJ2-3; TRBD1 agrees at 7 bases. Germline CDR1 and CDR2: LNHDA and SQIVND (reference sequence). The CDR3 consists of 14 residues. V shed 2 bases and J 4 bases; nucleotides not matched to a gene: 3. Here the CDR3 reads CASSIQGVADTQYF. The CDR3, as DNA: TGTGCCAGTAGTATACAGGGGGTGGCAGATACGCAGTATTTT.

CDR3 region: CASAQGRETQYF. The CDR3 DNA reads as TGCGCCAGCGCACAGGGACGGGAGACCCAGTACTTC. This sequence joins TRBV5-1 and TRBJ2-5, with a weak D call TRBD1 (6 bases). The CDR3 consists of 12 residues. Germline V CDR1 and CDR2: SGHRS, YFSETQ. Trimming took 7 bases from V and 5 from J, leaving 12 bases between them.

This CDR3 is CASSSLAGQVQHF. The CDR3 DNA reads TGTGCCAGCAGTTCCTTGGCAGGCCAGGTCCAGCATTTT. The rearrangement joins TRBV6-5 to TRBJ1-5; D is undetermined. V lost 4 bases, J lost 12 bases, and 16 bases lay in between. CDR1 and CDR2 from the germline V gene are MNHEY and SVGAGI. The CDR3 is made up of 13 amino acids.

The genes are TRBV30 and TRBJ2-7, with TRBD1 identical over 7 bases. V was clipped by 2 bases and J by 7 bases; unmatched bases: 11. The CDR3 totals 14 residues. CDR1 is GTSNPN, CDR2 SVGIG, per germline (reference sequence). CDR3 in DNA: TGTGCCTGGAGTAAAGGGTGGGGCAGGGGGGAGCAGTACTTC. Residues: CAWSKGWGRGEQYF. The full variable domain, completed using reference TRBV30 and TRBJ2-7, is SQTIHQWPATLVQPVGSPLSLECTVEGTSNPNLYWYRQAAGRGLQLLFYSVGIGQISSEVPQNLSASRPQDRQFILSSKKLLLSDSGFYLCAWSKGWGRGEQYFGPGTRLTVT.

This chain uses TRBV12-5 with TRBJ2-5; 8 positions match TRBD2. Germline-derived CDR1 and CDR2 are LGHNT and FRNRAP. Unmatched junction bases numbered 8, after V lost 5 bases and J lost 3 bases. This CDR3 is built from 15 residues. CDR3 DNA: TGTGCTAGTGGTCGCAATCGGGGGGGGAAAGAGACCCAGTACTTC. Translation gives CASGRNRGGKETQYF. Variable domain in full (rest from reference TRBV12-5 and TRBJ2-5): DARVTQTPRHKVTEMGQEVTMRCQPILGHNTVFWYRQTMMQGLELLAYFRNRAPLDDSGMPKDRFSAEMPDATLATLKIQPSEPRDSAVYFCASGRNRGGKETQYFGPGTRLLVL.

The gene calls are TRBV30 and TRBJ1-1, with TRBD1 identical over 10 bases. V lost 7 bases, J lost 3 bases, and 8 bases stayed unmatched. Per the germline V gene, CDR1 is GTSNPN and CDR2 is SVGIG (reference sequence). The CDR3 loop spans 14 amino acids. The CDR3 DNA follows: TGTGCCTACTGGACAGGGGGTAGGGACACTGAAGCTTTCTTT. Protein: CAYWTGGRDTEAFF.

CDR3 DNA sequence: TGTGCCTCCGGGACAGGGGGTGAAAAACTGTTTTTT. Encoded protein: CASGTGGEKLFF. The V gene is TRBV30, the J gene TRBJ1-4; TRBD1 aligns across 11 bases. This CDR3 contains 12 residues. CDR1 and CDR2 (germline): GTSNPN, SVGIG (reference sequence). With V trimmed by 7 bases and J by 7 bases, 2 bases remained unmatched.

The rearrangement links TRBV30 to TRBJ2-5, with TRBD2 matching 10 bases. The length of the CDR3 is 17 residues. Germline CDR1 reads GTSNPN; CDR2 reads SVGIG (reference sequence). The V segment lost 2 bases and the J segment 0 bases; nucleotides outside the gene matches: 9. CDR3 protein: CAWSNSGGSQYQETQYF. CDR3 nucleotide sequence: TGTGCCTGGAGTAATAGCGGGGGGTCCCAGTACCAAGAGACCCAGTACTTC.

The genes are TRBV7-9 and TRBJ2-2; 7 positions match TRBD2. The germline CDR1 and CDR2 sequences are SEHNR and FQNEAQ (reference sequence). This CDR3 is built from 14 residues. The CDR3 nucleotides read TGTGCGGGAGGGCCAGGGAGGAACACCGGGGAGCTGTTTTTT. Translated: CAGGPGRNTGELFF.

The CDR3 sequence: CASSGVSSYNEQFF. DNA of the CDR3: TGTGCCAGCAGCGGGGTTAGCTCCTACAATGAGCAGTTCTTC. This rearrangement joins TRBV2 to TRBJ2-1; possibly TRBD2 for D (5 bases). Germline CDR1 SNHLY, CDR2 FYNNEI. The V gene lost 6 bases and the J gene lost 0 bases, with 9 bases spanning the gap. The CDR3 loop spans 14 amino acids.